The clone carrying this TCR beta chain was counted a few times. What it binds is unknown. 13 Jbeta primers and 60 Vbeta primers were used for the PCR. The method was immunoSEQ multiplex PCR; TCRdb's version includes in-frame clones alone and lacks a portion of them. The sample has around 140,000 clones, around 70% seen once. These data originate in a study of cytomegalovirus exposure and HLA in healthy donors. V lost 5 bases, J lost 2 bases, and 6 bases stayed unmatched. Germline-derived CDR1 and CDR2 are MGHDK and SYGVNS. This CDR3 spans 14 amino acids. The study, taken as a whole, reports: Using a false discovery rate of 0.05, a later analysis showed that 16,000 or so TCR beta sequences were associated with HLA alleles.

Sequences were obtained from PBMCs. The genes are TRBV25-1 and TRBJ2-7; 7 bases fit TRBD2. This clonotype originated in a woman in her sixties or seventies in good health and CMV-seropositive. The CDR3 DNA reads as TGTGCCAGCAGTCGGGAGGACGGAACCTACGAGCAGTACTTC. Protein: CASSREDGTYEQYF.